Listed below are T cell receptor beta chains from one sample, sequenced in a study of cytomegalovirus exposure and HLA in healthy donors. The assay was immunoSEQ multiplex PCR, and TCRdb's table has in-frame clones only and misses some. The sample has around 130,000 clones, around 81% seen once. The specimen sequenced was PBMCs. These receptor sequences come from a man aged 18 to 29 in good health and CMV-seronegative. Both conserved end residues are part of each CDR3. D genes are given only for firm matches. Not every row has a clone size; where given, it reads once, few, many or a size class.

clone_size	v_call	j_call	d_call	cdr3_aa	cdr3_nt
.	TRBV7-9	TRBJ1-1	.	CASSPPVDTEAFF	TGTGCCAGCAGCCCACCGGTGGACACTGAAGCTTTCTTT
.	TRBV28	TRBJ2-3	.	CASSYTDGTDTQYF	TGTGCCAGCAGTTACACAGACGGCACAGATACGCAGTATTTT
.	TRBV5-8	TRBJ1-2	TRBD1	CASRRGRTVGYTF	TGTGCCAGCCGAAGGGGGCGCACCGTTGGCTACACCTTC
.	TRBV28	TRBJ2-5	TRBD2	CASSPDLAGGSGTQYF	TGTGCCAGCAGCCCCGACTTAGCGGGGGGGTCTGGGACCCAGTACTTC
.	TRBV4-3	TRBJ2-1	.	CASSQDIALGEQFF	TGCGCCAGCAGCCAAGATATAGCGTTAGGTGAGCAGTTCTTC
.	TRBV10-3	TRBJ1-2	TRBD1	CAISEGTAYGYTF	TGTGCCATCAGTGAGGGGACAGCTTATGGCTACACCTTC
.	TRBV9	TRBJ2-7	.	CASSPTGGSYEQYF	TGTGCCAGCAGTCCTACAGGTGGGTCCTACGAGCAGTACTTC
.	TRBV15	TRBJ1-5	TRBD1	CATSRTGGLQPQHF	TGTGCCACCAGCAGGACAGGGGGCTTGCAGCCCCAGCATTTT
.	TRBV6-1	TRBJ1-5	.	CASSEAINQPQHF	TGTGCCAGCAGTGAAGCTATAAATCAGCCCCAGCATTTT
.	TRBV11-3	TRBJ2-1	TRBD1	CASSLGGTGGSINEQFF	TGTGCCAGCAGCTTAGGCGGGACAGGGGGCTCGATCAATGAGCAGTTCTTC
.	TRBV27	TRBJ2-7	TRBD1	CASSATTGFGYEQYF	TGTGCCAGCAGTGCCACGACAGGGTTCGGCTACGAGCAGTACTTC
.	TRBV5-4	TRBJ1-3	.	CASSFGTFEDTIYF	TGTGCCAGCAGCTTCGGAACCTTCGAGGACACCATATATTTT
.	TRBV30	TRBJ1-1	.	CAWSVQSNTEAFF	TGTGCCTGGAGTGTACAGTCGAACACTGAAGCTTTCTTT
.	TRBV20-1	TRBJ1-1	TRBD1	CSARQGAEAFF	TGCAGTGCTCGACAGGGGGCTGAAGCTTTCTTT
.	TRBV9	TRBJ2-3	.	CASSVNPELTDTQYF	TGTGCCAGCAGCGTGAACCCCGAGCTGACAGATACGCAGTATTTT
.	TRBV6-6	TRBJ2-7	TRBD1	CASRRQGSSYEQYF	TGTGCCAGCAGACGACAGGGGAGCTCCTACGAGCAGTACTTC
.	TRBV5-6	TRBJ1-1	.	CASSAPRHRTEAFF	TGTGCCAGCAGCGCTCCCCGACATCGGACTGAAGCTTTCTTT
.	TRBV28	TRBJ2-2	TRBD1	CASSFIVQGKGELFF	TGTGCCAGCAGTTTTATCGTACAGGGGAAAGGGGAGCTGTTTTTT
.	TRBV29-1	TRBJ2-5	.	CSVYLSGIWETQYF	TGCAGCGTTTATCTGTCAGGTATATGGGAGACCCAGTACTTC
.	TRBV7-9	TRBJ1-1	.	CASSGLTGPEGTEAFF	TGTGCCAGCAGCGGCCTAACAGGGCCCGAGGGCACTGAAGCTTTCTTT
once	TRBV12-5	TRBJ1-1	TRBD1	CASGLVPTGTTEAFF	TGTGCTAGTGGTTTGGTCCCGACAGGGACCACTGAAGCTTTCTTT
few	TRBV10-2	TRBJ2-1	TRBD2	CASRRTSGGNNEQFF	TGCGCCAGCAGGCGGACTAGCGGGGGGAACAATGAGCAGTTCTTC
.	TRBV2	TRBJ1-5	.	CASSRGFSSGNQPQHF	TGTGCCAGCAGTCGAGGGTTCAGTTCTGGCAATCAGCCCCAGCATTTT
.	TRBV10-3	TRBJ1-6	TRBD1	CAISESRQGLGNSPLHF	TGTGCCATCAGTGAGTCCCGACAGGGTCTGGGTAATTCACCCCTCCACTTT
.	TRBV9	TRBJ2-7	.	CASSVGGESGEQYF	TGTGCCAGCAGCGTAGGGGGGGAATCGGGTGAGCAGTACTTC
.	TRBV11-3	TRBJ2-1	TRBD2	CASTISGDHNEQFF	TGTGCCAGCACCATTAGCGGGGACCACAATGAGCAGTTCTTC
.	TRBV29-1	TRBJ1-2	.	CSVVGQWIDGGYTF	TGCAGCGTTGTAGGACAGTGGATCGATGGAGGCTACACCTTC
.	TRBV10-3	TRBJ2-7	.	CAISATGSSYEQYF	TGTGCCATCAGTGCCACAGGGAGCTCCTACGAGCAGTACTTC
.	TRBV7-8	TRBJ1-5	TRBD1	CASSRQGWPQHF	TGTGCCAGCAGCCGACAGGGCTGGCCCCAGCATTTT
few	TRBV18	TRBJ1-4	TRBD1	CASSPRDREKLFF	TGTGCCAGCTCACCCCGGGACAGGGAAAAACTGTTTTTT
.	TRBV9	TRBJ1-5	TRBD1	CASSVGDRMNQPQHF	TGTGCCAGCAGCGTAGGGGACAGGATGAATCAGCCCCAGCATTTT
.	TRBV6-5	TRBJ1-1	TRBD1	CASRNRGAAEAFF	TGTGCCAGCAGAAACAGGGGGGCCGCTGAAGCTTTCTTT
.	TRBV19	TRBJ2-3	.	CASSLGNRVDTQYF	TGTGCCAGTAGTCTCGGGAATAGGGTGGATACGCAGTATTTT
.	TRBV14	TRBJ1-3	TRBD1	CASSHLDLVGQGVFGNTIYF	TGTGCCAGCAGCCATTTGGATTTGGTCGGACAGGGGGTATTTGGAAACACCATATATTTT
few	TRBV5-4	TRBJ2-5	.	CASSPTLEGWTQYF	TGTGCCAGCAGCCCCACATTGGAGGGATGGACCCAGTACTTC
.	TRBV11-3	TRBJ2-1	.	CASSLDTYSGGDSYNEQFF	TGTGCCAGCAGCTTAGATACATATTCCGGGGGAGACTCGTACAATGAGCAGTTCTTC
few	TRBV27	TRBJ2-7	TRBD1	CASSLLTVRQGEEQYF	TGTGCCAGCAGTTTGTTAACCGTACGACAGGGGGAAGAGCAGTACTTC
few	TRBV30	TRBJ2-3	TRBD2	CAWSVWSGGAPDTQYF	TGTGCCTGGAGTGTTTGGAGCGGGGGGGCCCCAGATACGCAGTATTTT
.	TRBV4-2	TRBJ1-2	.	CASSQERTVAGYTF	TGTGCCAGCAGCCAAGAACGGACAGTGGCTGGCTACACCTTC
.	TRBV10-3	TRBJ2-7	TRBD1	CAIAGQGVGDEQYF	TGTGCCATCGCGGGACAGGGGGTTGGAGACGAGCAGTACTTC
.	TRBV30	TRBJ1-4	.	CAWSVGNRRNEKLFF	TGTGCCTGGAGTGTGGGAAACAGGCGGAATGAAAAACTGTTTTTT